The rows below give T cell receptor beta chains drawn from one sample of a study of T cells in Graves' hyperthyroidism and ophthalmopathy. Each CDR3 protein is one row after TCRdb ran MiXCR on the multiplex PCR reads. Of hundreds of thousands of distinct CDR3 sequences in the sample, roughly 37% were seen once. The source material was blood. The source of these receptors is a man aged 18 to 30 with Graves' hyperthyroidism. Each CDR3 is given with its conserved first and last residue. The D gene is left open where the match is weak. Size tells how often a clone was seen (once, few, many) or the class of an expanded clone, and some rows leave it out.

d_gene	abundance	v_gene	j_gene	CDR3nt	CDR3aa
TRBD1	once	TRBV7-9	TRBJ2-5	TGTGCCAGCAGCTTACTATCAGGACAGGGAGAGACCCAGTACTTC	CASSLLSGQGETQYF
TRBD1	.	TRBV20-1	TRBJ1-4	TGCAGTGCTAGAGCGCCCCGGACAGGGATAAATGAAAAACTGTTTTTT	CSARAPRTGINEKLFF
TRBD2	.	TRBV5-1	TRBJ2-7	TGCGCCAGCAGGAAAACGGGACTAACTAACTACGAGCAGTACTTC	CASRKTGLTNYEQYF
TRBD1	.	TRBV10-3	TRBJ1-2	TGTGCCATCAGTTTTGGGACAGGGGGTGGCTACACCTTC	CAISFGTGGGYTF
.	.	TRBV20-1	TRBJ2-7	TGCAGTGCTAGAGATTTGGACACTAGCTACGAGCAGTACTTC	CSARDLDTSYEQYF
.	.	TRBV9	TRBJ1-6	TGTGCCAGCAGCCAAGGACACAGGGATTCACCCCTCCACTTT	CASSQGHRDSPLHF
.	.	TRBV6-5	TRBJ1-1	TGTGCCAGCAGTGACGCGCTAACGGGCGGCACTGAAGCTTTCTTT	CASSDALTGGTEAFF
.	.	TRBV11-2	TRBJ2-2	TGTGCCAGCAGCCTTCCGCGGGCCAGCTGGGGGGAGCTGTTTTTT	CASSLPRASWGELFF
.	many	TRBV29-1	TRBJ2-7	TGCAGCGTTGGCAGGGGGGACGAGCAGTACTTC	CSVGRGDEQYF
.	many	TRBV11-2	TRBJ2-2	TGTGCCAGCGCGATCGGGGGGCCCGGGGAGCTGTTTTTT	CASAIGGPGELFF
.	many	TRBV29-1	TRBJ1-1	TGCAGCGCAACGGGGGCCGGGACTGAAGCTTTCTTT	CSATGAGTEAFF
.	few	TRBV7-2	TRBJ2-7	TGTGCCAGCAGCTTAATCGGTGAGGGGCCACTCTCCTACGAGCAGTACTTC	CASSLIGEGPLSYEQYF
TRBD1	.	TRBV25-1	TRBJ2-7	TGTGCCAGCAGTGATTTGGGACAGGGGTCCTACGAGCAGTACTTC	CASSDLGQGSYEQYF
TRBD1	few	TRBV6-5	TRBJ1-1	TGTGCCAGCAGTCAGTCAGGGGGAAACACTGAAGCTTTCTTT	CASSQSGGNTEAFF
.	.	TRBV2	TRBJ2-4	TGTGCCAGCAGTGAAGCGCGGGACCGTAGACAGTACTTC	CASSEARDRRQYF
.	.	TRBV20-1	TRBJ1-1	TGCAGTGCTAGAGATCCGCGGGAGGATTTCTTT	CSARDPREDFF
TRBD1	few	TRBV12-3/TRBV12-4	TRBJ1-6	TGTGCCAGCAGTGGTGACAGGGGGAGAAGTAATTCACCCCTCCACTTT	CASSGDRGRSNSPLHF
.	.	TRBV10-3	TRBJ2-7	TGTGCCAGCAGCCCCTTACGGGACTACGAGCAGTACTTC	CASSPLRDYEQYF
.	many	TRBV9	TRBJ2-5	TGTGCCAGCAGCGTAGACGGCAGACCCCAAGAGACCCAGTACTTC	CASSVDGRPQETQYF
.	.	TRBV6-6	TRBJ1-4	TGTGCCAGCAGGCCCGGGGCCTGGGAAAAACTGTTTTTT	CASRPGAWEKLFF
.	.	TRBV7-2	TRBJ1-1	TGTGCCAGCGGGAAGGGGGGGGTCACTGAAGCTTTCTTT	CASGKGGVTEAFF
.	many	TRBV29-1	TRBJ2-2	TGCAGCGTCGGTCCCGGGTTACATACCGGGGAGCTGTTTTTT	CSVGPGLHTGELFF
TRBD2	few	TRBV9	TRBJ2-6	TGTGCCAGCAGCGAGGGAGGGTCGCTCTTCCACGCGGGGGCCAACGTCCTGACTTTC	CASSEGGSLFHAGANVLTF
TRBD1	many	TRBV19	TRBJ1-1	TGTGCCAGTAGTGGCAGGGGGAGGGGAACTGAAGCTTTCTTT	CASSGRGRGTEAFF
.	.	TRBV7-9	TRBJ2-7	TGTGCCAGCAGCACGGGGCAGTACTTC	CASSTGQYF
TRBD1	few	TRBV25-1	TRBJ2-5	TGTGCCAGCAGTTACGGGACAGGGGGCCTGGGGACCCAGTACTTC	CASSYGTGGLGTQYF
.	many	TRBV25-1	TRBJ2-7	TGTGCCAGCAGTGAAACACGGAGCACCTACGAGCAGTACTTC	CASSETRSTYEQYF
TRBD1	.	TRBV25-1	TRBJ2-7	TGTGCCAGCAGTGACTCGACAGGGGTCCCCTACGAGCAGTACTTC	CASSDSTGVPYEQYF
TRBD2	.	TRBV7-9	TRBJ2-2	TGTGCCAGCGGGCTAGCGGATAACACCGAGGAGCTGTTTTTT	CASGLADNTEELFF
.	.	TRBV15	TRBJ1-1	TGTGCCACCAGCAGAGATCTGGGGGCTAACGCTGAAGCTTTCTTT	CATSRDLGANAEAFF
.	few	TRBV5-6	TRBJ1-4	TGTGCCAGCAGCTTGAGTGGTGATAATGAAAAACTGTTTTTT	CASSLSGDNEKLFF
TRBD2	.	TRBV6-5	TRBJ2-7	TGTGCCAGCAGTTACGTAGCGGGTCCCTACGAGCAGTACTTC	CASSYVAGPYEQYF
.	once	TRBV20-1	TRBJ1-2	TGCAGTGCTAGACCAAGGGGGAGCAATGGCTACACCTTC	CSARPRGSNGYTF